The 4 T cell receptor beta chains reported below all come from one sample, sequenced in a study of tumor-infiltrating lymphocytes in primary liver carcinoma. Using a constant-region primer together with ProtoScript II reverse transcriptase, TCR beta cDNA was made from about 490 ng of total RNA. Three-round nested multiplex PCR performed with slightly modified ARM-PCR produced the TCR beta libraries. TRBV1-TRBV30 forward primers and a C-beta reverse primer were used in the first two PCR rounds, which each ran for approximately 11 cycles. In TCRdb, the multiplex PCR reads were re-called with MiXCR into one record per CDR3 protein. This table holds roughly 100,000 distinct CDR3 sequences, around 66% found once. Unsorted bulk tissue (about 19-33 mg) underwent RNA and DNA co-extraction. The specimen was liver tumor tissue from sampling region 2. The subset is: tumor region T2, inferior pole. The receptors were sampled from a woman aged 55-69 years with primary liver carcinoma and hepatitis B virus infection.

The gene calls are TRBV7-9 and TRBJ2-1; 8 bases align to TRBD1. Germline CDR1 and CDR2: SEHNR and FQNEAQ (reference sequence). The CDR3 length is 15 residues. Trimming cost V 1 base and J 8 bases; bases outside gene matches: 7. CDR3 bases: TGTGCCAGCAGCTTAGGCTGGACAGGGATTGATGAGCAGTTCTTC. This encodes CASSLGWTGIDEQFF.

The CDR3 protein is CASGSGQAGGKQYF. The CDR3 bases are TGTGCCAGCGGCTCGGGACAAGCGGGAGGAAAGCAGTACTTC. This chain links TRBV6-5 with TRBJ2-7; 9 bases are a match to TRBD2. The CDR3 is 14 residues long. V was pared by 8 bases and J by 8 bases, with 13 bases of the junction left unmatched. In germline, CDR1 is MNHEY, CDR2 SVGAGI.

Concerning this clonotype: Lacking the conserved final phenylalanine or tryptophan, this CDR3 likely reflects a read error. No DNA is shown, since the ends of the CDR3 on it are uncertain; the CDR3 is the one TCRdb lists. The CDR3 protein is CASSADGALKYL. The V call is TRBV5-1, the J call TRBJ2-5; the table's D call of TRBD2 was not tested on the DNA. Germline V gene data show CDR1 as SGHRS and CDR2 as YFSETQ. The CDR3 length is 12 residues, termini included.

The chain combines TRBV6-5 with TRBJ1-2; 7 bases map to TRBD1. This CDR3 contains 15 residues. Germline V lookup: CDR1 MNHEY, CDR2 SVGAGI. V dropped 3 bases and J dropped 6; count of bases not matched to a gene: 10. CDR3 in DNA: TGTGCCAGCAGTTATGAGGCAGGGGGAATCCATGGCTACACCTTC. Amino acid sequence: CASSYEAGGIHGYTF.